The clone carrying this T cell receptor (beta chain) appeared a few times. These data come from a study of blood T cell repertoires in COVID-19. Study summary: From the United States, Italy and Spain came samples of acute and convalescent COVID-19. Nucleic acid was either cDNA or gDNA, and it came from T cells, B-cell-depleted T cells, or PBMCs.

V shed 3 bases, J shed 4 bases, and the junction held 7 bases outside the gene matches. The CDR3 spans 15 residues. Germline CDR1 and CDR2: SEHNR and FQNEAQ (reference sequence). Per the original methods: Estimation of nucleated cell counts was performed using reference gene primer amplification. Clones were read by immunoSEQ multiplex PCR, and TCRdb kept only the in-frame ones, dropping some. The V and J calls and the clone size are those of that table, but D and trimming were determined from the DNA. The table has around 170,000 clones, around 86% seen once. Sequenced: peripheral blood. The chain employs TRBV7-9 and TRBJ1-1; 8 bases fit TRBD1. The receptor's source is a man between 65 and 79 years old who had recovered from COVID-19. The CDR3 is CASSFKGTGGTEAFF. The CDR3 nucleotides read TGTGCCAGCAGCTTTAAAGGGACAGGCGGCACTGAAGCTTTCTTT.